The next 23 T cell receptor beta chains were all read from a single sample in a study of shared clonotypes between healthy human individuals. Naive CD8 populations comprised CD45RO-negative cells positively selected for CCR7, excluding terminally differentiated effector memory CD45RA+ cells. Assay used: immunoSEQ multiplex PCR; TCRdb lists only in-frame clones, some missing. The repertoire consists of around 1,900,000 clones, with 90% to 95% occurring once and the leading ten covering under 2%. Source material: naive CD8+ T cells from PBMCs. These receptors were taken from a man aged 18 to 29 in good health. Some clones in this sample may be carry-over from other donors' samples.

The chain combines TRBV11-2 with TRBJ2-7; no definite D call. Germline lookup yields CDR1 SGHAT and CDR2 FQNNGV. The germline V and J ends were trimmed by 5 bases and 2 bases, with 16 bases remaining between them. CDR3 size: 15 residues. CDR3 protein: CASSRRTVDPYEQYF. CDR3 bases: TGTGCCAGCAGCCGTCGGACGGTCGATCCCTACGAGCAGTACTTC.

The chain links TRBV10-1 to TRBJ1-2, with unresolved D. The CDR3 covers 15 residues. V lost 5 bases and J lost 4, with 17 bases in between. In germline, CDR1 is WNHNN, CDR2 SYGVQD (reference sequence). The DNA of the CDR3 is TGCGCCAGCAGTCACGCGCTACGAAAGACCTATGGCTACACCTTC. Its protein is CASSHALRKTYGYTF.

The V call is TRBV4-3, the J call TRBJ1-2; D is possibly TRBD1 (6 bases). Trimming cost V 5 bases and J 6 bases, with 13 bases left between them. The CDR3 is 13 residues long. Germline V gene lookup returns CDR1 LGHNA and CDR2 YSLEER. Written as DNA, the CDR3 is TGCGCCAGCAGCTCCCGGGACACCCATGGCTACACCTTC. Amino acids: CASSSRDTHGYTF.

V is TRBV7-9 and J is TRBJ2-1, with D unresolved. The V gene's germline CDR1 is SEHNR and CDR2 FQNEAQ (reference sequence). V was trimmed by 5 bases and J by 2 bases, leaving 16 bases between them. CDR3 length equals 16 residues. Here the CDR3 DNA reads TGTGCCAGCAGCCCCGACCCTCGCGAACCCTACAATGAGCAGTTCTTC. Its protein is CASSPDPREPYNEQFF.

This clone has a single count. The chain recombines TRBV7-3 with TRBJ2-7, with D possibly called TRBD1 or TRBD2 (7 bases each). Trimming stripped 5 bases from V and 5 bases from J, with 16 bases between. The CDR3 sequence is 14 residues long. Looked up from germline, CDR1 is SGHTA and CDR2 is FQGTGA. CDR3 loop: CASSPRGDSDEQYF. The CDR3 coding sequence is TGTGCCAGCAGCCCCCGGGGGGACAGCGACGAGCAGTACTTC.

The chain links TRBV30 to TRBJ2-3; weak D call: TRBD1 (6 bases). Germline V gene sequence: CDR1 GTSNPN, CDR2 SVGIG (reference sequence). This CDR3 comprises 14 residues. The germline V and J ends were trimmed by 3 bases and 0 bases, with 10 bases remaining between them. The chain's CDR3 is CAWRTGRSTDTQYF. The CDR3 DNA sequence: TGTGCCTGGAGAACAGGGCGTAGCACAGATACGCAGTATTTT.

The CDR3, as DNA: TGTGCCAGCAGGCTCCCGGGGGGCAATCAGCCCCAGCATTTT. This sequence encodes CASRLPGGNQPQHF. The rearrangement uses TRBV28 and TRBJ1-5; D perhaps matches TRBD1 (5 bases). This CDR3 is built from 14 residues. Germline V lookup: CDR1 MDHEN, CDR2 SYDVKM. Trimming stripped 6 bases from V and 2 bases from J, with 11 bases between.

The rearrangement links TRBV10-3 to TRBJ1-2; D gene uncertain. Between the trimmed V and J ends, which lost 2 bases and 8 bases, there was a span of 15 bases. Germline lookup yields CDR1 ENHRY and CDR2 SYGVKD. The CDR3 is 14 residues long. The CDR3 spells CAISEPQRSMGYTF. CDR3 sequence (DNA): TGTGCCATCAGTGAGCCACAAAGATCTATGGGCTACACCTTC.

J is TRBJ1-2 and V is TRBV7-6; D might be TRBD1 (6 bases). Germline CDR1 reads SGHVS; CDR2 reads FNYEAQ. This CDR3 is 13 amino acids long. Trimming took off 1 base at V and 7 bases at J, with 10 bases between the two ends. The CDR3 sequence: CASSLDGRGGYTF. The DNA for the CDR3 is TGTGCCAGCAGCTTAGACGGCAGGGGTGGCTACACCTTC. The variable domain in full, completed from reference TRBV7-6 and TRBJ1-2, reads GAGVSQSPRYKVTKRGQDVALRCDPISGHVSLYWYRQALGQGPEFLTYFNYEAQQDKSGLPNDRFSAERPEGSISTLTIQRTEQRDSAMYRCASSLDGRGGYTFGSGTRLTVV.

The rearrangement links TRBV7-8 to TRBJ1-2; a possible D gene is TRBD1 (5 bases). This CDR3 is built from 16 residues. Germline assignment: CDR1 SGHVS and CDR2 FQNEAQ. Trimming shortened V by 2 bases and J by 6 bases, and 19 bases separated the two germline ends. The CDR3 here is CASSLFVAGRIHGYTF. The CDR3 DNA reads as TGTGCCAGCAGCTTATTCGTCGCAGGGCGGATTCATGGCTACACCTTC.

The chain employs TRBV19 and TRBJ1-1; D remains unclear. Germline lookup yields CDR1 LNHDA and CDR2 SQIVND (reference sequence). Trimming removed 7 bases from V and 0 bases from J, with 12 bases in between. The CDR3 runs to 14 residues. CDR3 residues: CASIARQMNTEAFF. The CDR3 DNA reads TGTGCCAGTATCGCCCGGCAGATGAACACTGAAGCTTTCTTT. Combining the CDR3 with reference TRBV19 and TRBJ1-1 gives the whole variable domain DGGITQSPKYLFRKEGQNVTLSCEQNLNHDAMYWYRQDPGQGLRLIYYSQIVNDFQKGDIAEGYSVSREKKESFPLTVTSAQKNPTAFYLCASIARQMNTEAFFGQGTRLTVV.

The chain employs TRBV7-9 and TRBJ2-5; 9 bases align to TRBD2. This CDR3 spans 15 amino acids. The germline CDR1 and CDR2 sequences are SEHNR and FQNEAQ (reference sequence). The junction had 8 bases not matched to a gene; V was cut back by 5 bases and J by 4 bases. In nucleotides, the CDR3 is TGTGCCAGCAGCATTGGGACTAGCTCTGGAGAGACCCAGTACTTC. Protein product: CASSIGTSSGETQYF.

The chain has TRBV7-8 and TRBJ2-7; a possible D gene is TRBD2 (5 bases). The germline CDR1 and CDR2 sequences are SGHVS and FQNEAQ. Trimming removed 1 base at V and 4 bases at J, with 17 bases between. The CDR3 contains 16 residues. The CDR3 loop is CASSLDEGLGLYEQYF. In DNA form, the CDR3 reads TGTGCCAGCAGCTTAGATGAGGGTCTAGGGCTGTACGAGCAGTACTTC.

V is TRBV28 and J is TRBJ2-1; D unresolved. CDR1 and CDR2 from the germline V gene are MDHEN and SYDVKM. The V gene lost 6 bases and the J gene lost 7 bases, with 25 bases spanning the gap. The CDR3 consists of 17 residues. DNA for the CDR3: TGTGCCAGCAGCCATTATCCGGGCAGAGAGGCTGGTAATGAGCAGTTCTTC. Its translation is CASSHYPGREAGNEQFF.

The CDR3 DNA is TGTGCCTGGAGTGTACAAGGATTCAATGAGCAGTTCTTC. Protein sequence: CAWSVQGFNEQFF. This rearrangement joins TRBV30 to TRBJ2-1; the D is unclear. This CDR3 region has 13 residues. Germline V gives CDR1 GTSNPN, CDR2 SVGIG (reference sequence). V was trimmed by 0 bases and J by 6 bases, leaving 9 bases between them.

This chain's CDR3 is CASSLDGFLVEQYF. The CDR3 DNA reads as TGTGCCAGCAGTTTGGACGGGTTCCTAGTCGAGCAGTACTTC. This chain connects TRBV27 to TRBJ2-7; no clear D gene. CDR1 is MNHEY, CDR2 SMNVEV, per germline (reference sequence). V dropped 3 bases and J dropped 6 bases, with 15 bases sitting between them. The CDR3 runs to 14 residues.

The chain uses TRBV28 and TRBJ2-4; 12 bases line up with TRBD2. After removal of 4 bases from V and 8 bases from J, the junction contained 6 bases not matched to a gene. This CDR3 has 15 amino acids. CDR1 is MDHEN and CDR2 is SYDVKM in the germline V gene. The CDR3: CASSSRTSGIDIQYF. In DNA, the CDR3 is TGTGCCAGCAGTTCAAGGACTAGCGGGATTGACATTCAGTACTTC.

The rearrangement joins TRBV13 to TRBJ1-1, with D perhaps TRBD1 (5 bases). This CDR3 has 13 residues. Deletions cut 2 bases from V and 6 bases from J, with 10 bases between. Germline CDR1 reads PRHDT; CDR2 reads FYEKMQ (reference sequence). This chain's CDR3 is CASSLRGPPEAFF. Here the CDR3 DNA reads TGTGCCAGCAGCTTAAGGGGTCCTCCTGAAGCTTTCTTT.

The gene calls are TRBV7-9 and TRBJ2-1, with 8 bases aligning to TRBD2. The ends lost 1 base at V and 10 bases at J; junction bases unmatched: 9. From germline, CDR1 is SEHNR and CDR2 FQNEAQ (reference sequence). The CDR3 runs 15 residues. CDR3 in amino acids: CASSLGAGEVREQFF. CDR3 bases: TGTGCCAGCAGCTTAGGAGCGGGAGAGGTTCGCGAGCAGTTCTTC.

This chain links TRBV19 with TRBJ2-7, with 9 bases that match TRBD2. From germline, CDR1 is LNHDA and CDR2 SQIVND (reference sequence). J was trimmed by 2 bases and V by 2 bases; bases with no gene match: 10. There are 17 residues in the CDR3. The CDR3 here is CASSIFASGNATYEQYF. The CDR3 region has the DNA TGTGCCAGTAGTATATTTGCTAGCGGGAACGCAACCTACGAGCAGTACTTC. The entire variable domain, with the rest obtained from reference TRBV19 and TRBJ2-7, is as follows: DGGITQSPKYLFRKEGQNVTLSCEQNLNHDAMYWYRQDPGQGLRLIYYSQIVNDFQKGDIAEGYSVSREKKESFPLTVTSAQKNPTAFYLCASSIFASGNATYEQYFGPGTRLTVT.

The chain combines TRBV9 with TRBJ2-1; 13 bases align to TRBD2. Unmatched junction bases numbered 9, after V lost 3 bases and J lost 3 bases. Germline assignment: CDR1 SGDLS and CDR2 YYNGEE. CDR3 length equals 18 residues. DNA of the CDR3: TGTGCCAGCAGCGGGGGCCGACTAGCGGGAGGACTCTACAATGAGCAGTTCTTC. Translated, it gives CASSGGRLAGGLYNEQFF.

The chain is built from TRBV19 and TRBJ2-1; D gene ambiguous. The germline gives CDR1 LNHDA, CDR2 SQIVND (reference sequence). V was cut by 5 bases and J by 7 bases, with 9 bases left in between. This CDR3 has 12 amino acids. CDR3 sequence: CASSLSLNEQFF. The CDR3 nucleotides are TGTGCCAGTAGTTTGTCGTTGAATGAGCAGTTCTTC.

Written as DNA, the CDR3 is TGTGCCAGCAGTTTAGCAACTGCTTACAATGAGCAGTTCTTC. Its translation: CASSLATAYNEQFF. The rearrangement joins TRBV27 to TRBJ2-1; D unresolved. Germline assignment: CDR1 MNHEY and CDR2 SMNVEV (reference sequence). Trimming shortened V by 2 bases and J by 4 bases, and 9 bases separated the two germline ends. The CDR3 has 14 amino acids.